The present T cell receptor (beta chain) was sequenced within a study of blood T cells in healthy people across ages (dated by TCRdb to 2014 to 2015). Background for the entire study: In model experiments, roughly one uniquely barcoded TCR beta cDNA molecule per two T cells was captured by template switching. Age-related changes in TCR beta repertoire diversity were measured in the study by deep sequencing normalized with unique cDNA molecular identifiers. The donors were divided into four age groups: young (average around 15 years), middle-aged (around 37), aged (about 61) and long-lived (about 84). Donors of different ages were randomly distributed across sequencing lanes to avoid experimental bias. For two donors (one aged 18 to 29 and one aged 80 or older), the study analyzed two additional independent replicas of 1 million unique cDNA reads from the same blood draw. The paper's findings and limits, for the study overall: The long-lived group showed more naive CD4+ T cells, fewer expanded clones and increased TCR diversity than the aged group, suggesting age selection. As age increased, observed TCR beta diversity per million T cells dropped in a roughly linear way, and a significant reduction was already evident by age about 40. Observed TCR beta diversity correlated strongly with the percentage of naive T cells measured by flow cytometry. Bulk unsorted PBMC profiling prevented conclusive comparison of naive and antigen-experienced compartments. Estimates of total diversity from one million sequenced T cells were regarded as lower bounds and underestimates. Donor CMV infection status was unknown, potentially confounding age-related changes in expanded clonotypes.

The donors were roughly 39 Caucasian individuals from Russia, aged about 6 to 95 years, who were systemically healthy. Each donor gave about 9.7 milliliters of peripheral blood, drawn into EDTA-treated Vacutainer tubes. PBMCs were isolated by Ficoll-Paque density-gradient centrifugation, with at least 6.5 million obtained per sample. Total RNA was extracted from PBMCs with Trizol reagent, with at least 6 micrograms obtained per sample. For every donor, flow cytometry on a PBMC aliquot measured the percentage of naive CD45RAhigh/CD27high T cells. Preparation of the library involved 5' RACE. Instrument on record: Illumina HiSeq 2500. A second PCR of roughly 7 to 11 cycles was performed with a sample-barcoded 5' primer and a J-beta primer mix. Each TCR beta cDNA molecule received a unique molecular identifier from a template-switch 5' adaptor carrying 12 random nucleotides. At least 2.5 million CDR3-containing paired-end reads were obtained from each sample. The Mint cDNA synthesis kit, primed by a TRBC-specific oligonucleotide, was used to synthesize first-strand cDNA from all RNA. Following uracil-DNA glycosylase treatment, all cDNA underwent a first 18-cycle PCR with the universal primers M1SS and BC2_uni_R. Concerning the study's data processing: For normalization, 1 million high-quality reads, each with a distinct molecular identifier, were randomly selected from each sample. Instead of being binned into consensus sequences, reads with shared molecular identifiers were discarded. MiTCR, with a Q25 quality threshold and the strictest error-elimination algorithm, was used for CDR3 identification, clonotype clustering and error correction. A nonparametric unseen species model using Euler transformation provided a lower-bound estimate of total TCR beta diversity. TCRdb reprocessed the public reads (quality trimming at Q25 with fastp, clone calling with MiXCR) and kept in-frame beta chains. All rows with the same CDR3 protein become a single entry with the most common DNA and genes. Here the V and J calls rest on TCRdb's processing, not on the authors' analysis. Within this sample are about 760,000 distinct CDR3 sequences, with around three fifths of them counted one time only. The ten largest clones capture around 25% of the sample.

On this clonotype: The antigen it recognizes is unknown. No much larger clone is present one base from it, and per-base qualities are unavailable.

The sequencing input was blood. The receptor's source is a man aged 40-55 years in good health.

The CDR3 loop reads CASSQERGTGDGDQETQYF. The DNA sequence follows: TGCGCCAGCAGCCAAGAAAGAGGTACGGGGGATGGCGACCAAGAGACCCAGTACTTC. The chain links TRBV4-1 with TRBJ2-5, with TRBD2 as a weak D call on 6 bases. V is clipped by 0 bases and J by 0 bases, and the sequence between their germline boundaries is 20 bases long. The CDR1 and CDR2 encoded by the germline V gene are MGHRA and YSYEKL. The CDR3 holds 19 amino acids from the cysteine to the phenylalanine. Of the read, only the CDR3 DNA is kept; its 57 bases are in frame from base 1.